Below are 21 T cell receptor beta chains sequenced from a single sample in a study of radiotherapy plus CTLA-4 blockade in lung cancer. Produced via immunoSEQ multiplex PCR; TCRdb's table is partial and in-frame only. The table records more than 30,000 clones, about 81% of them present only once. Sequencing was performed on peripheral blood, taken from a patient treated with radiotherapy plus ipilimumab. These receptors all stem from a human donor with non-small cell lung cancer that progressed on radiotherapy plus ipilimumab.

The V call is TRBV7-9, the J call TRBJ1-3, with D uncertain. Trimming shortened V by 1 base and J by 2 bases, and 12 bases separated the two germline ends. The CDR3 is made up of 16 amino acids. Per the germline V gene, CDR1 is SEHNR and CDR2 is FQNEAQ (reference sequence). The CDR3 reads CASSLGAFRPGNTIYF. DNA of the CDR3: TGTGCCAGCAGCTTAGGGGCCTTCCGGCCTGGAAACACCATATATTTT. Filled out from reference TRBV7-9 and TRBJ1-3, the complete variable domain reads DTGVSQNPRHKITKRGQNVTFRCDPISEHNRLYWYRQTLGQGPEFLTYFQNEAQLEKSRLLSDRFSAERPKGSFSTLEIQRTEQGDSAMYLCASSLGAFRPGNTIYFGEGSWLTVV.

This chain links TRBV9 with TRBJ2-3, with TRBD2 matching over 13 bases. The trim removed 4 bases at V and 0 bases at J, leaving 8 bases unmatched. Germline CDR1 reads SGDLS; CDR2 reads YYNGEE. The CDR3 is 18 amino acids. The CDR3 is CASSKTSGGSLSTDTQYF. The CDR3 coding sequence is TGTGCCAGCAGCAAGACTAGCGGGGGGAGCCTTAGCACAGATACGCAGTATTTT.

The chain combines TRBV7-2 with TRBJ1-5, with 10 bases that match TRBD1. Germline V CDR1 and CDR2: SGHTA, FQGNSA. Trimming cost V 3 bases and J 4 bases; bases outside gene matches: 9. The CDR3 is made up of 17 amino acids. CDR3 DNA: TGTGCCAGCAGCTTGGGGACAGGGGCGTTTACTAATCAGCCCCAGCATTTT. Residues: CASSLGTGAFTNQPQHF. Complete variable domain (other parts from reference TRBV7-2 and TRBJ1-5): GAGVSQSPSNKVTEKGKDVELRCDPISGHTALYWYRQSLGQGLEFLIYFQGNSAPDKSGLPSDRFSAERTGGSVSTLTIQRTQQEDSAVYLCASSLGTGAFTNQPQHFGDGTRLSIL.

The chain has TRBV14 and TRBJ1-1; D uncertain. Trimming cost V 3 bases and J 8 bases, with 7 bases left between them. Germline values: CDR1 SGHDN, CDR2 FVKESK. The length of the CDR3 is 11 residues. CDR3 sequence reads: CASSQGLEAFF. The CDR3 DNA sequence: TGTGCCAGCAGCCAGGGCCTGGAAGCTTTCTTT.

The chain links TRBV7-3 to TRBJ1-1; D perhaps matches TRBD1 (5 bases). V lost 5 bases to trimming and J lost 1 base, with 8 bases between them. The CDR3 contains 13 residues. Germline lookup yields CDR1 SGHTA and CDR2 FQGTGA. In DNA form, the CDR3 reads TGTGCCAGCAGCCAAGGACAGAACACTGAAGCTTTCTTT. It is translated as CASSQGQNTEAFF.

This rearrangement joins TRBV4-3 to TRBJ1-2, with a weak D call TRBD1 (5 bases). This CDR3 region has 14 residues. Trimming stripped 1 base from V and 4 bases from J, with 10 bases between. The V gene's germline CDR1 is LGHNA and CDR2 YSLEER. CDR3 DNA sequence: TGCGCCAGCAGCCAAGTGCAGGGCTTCTATGGCTACACCTTC. Translated: CASSQVQGFYGYTF.

The V and J genes are TRBV5-1 and TRBJ1-3; D unclear. V was pared by 0 bases and J by 1 base, with 14 bases between. Per germline, CDR1 SGHRS and CDR2 YFSETQ. The CDR3 has 17 amino acids. CDR3: CASSLAEGGGSGNTIYF. In DNA, the CDR3 is TGCGCCAGCAGCTTGGCGGAGGGAGGAGGATCTGGAAACACCATATATTTT.

In its sample, this clone is medium-sized. The chain links TRBV11-1 to TRBJ2-3; D might be TRBD1 (6 bases). CDR3 length: 15 residues. The V gene's germline CDR1 is SGHAT and CDR2 FQDESV (reference sequence). V lost 6 bases and J lost 2, with 15 bases in between. The CDR3 region is CASSQTGYNTDTQYF. CDR3 sequence (DNA): TGTGCCAGCAGTCAAACAGGGTACAACACAGATACGCAGTATTTT.

This chain uses TRBV5-4 with TRBJ2-3, with TRBD2 as a possible D gene (6 bases). The length of the CDR3 is 16 residues. Per the germline V gene, CDR1 is SGHNT and CDR2 is YYREEE (reference sequence). The V end lost 4 bases, the J end lost 3 bases, and 18 bases lay between the germline ends. The chain's CDR3 is CASSLAYGGRTDTQYF. The CDR3 coding sequence is TGTGCCAGCAGCCTGGCTTACGGGGGTCGGACAGATACGCAGTATTTT.

The chain joins TRBV27 to TRBJ2-1; D unclear. The germline V and J ends were trimmed by 7 bases and 0 bases, with 16 bases remaining between them. The CDR3 sequence is 16 residues long. Per germline, CDR1 MNHEY and CDR2 SMNVEV (reference sequence). CDR3 sequence: CASTPEGTGSYNEQFF. In DNA form, the CDR3 reads TGTGCCAGCACGCCGGAAGGAACGGGCTCCTACAATGAGCAGTTCTTC.

The gene calls are TRBV4-2 and TRBJ2-1; 8 nucleotides agree with TRBD2. The CDR3 length is 16 residues. J was trimmed by 1 base and V by 3 bases; bases with no gene match: 5. Germline-derived CDR1 and CDR2 are LGHNA and YNFKEQ. The CDR3 reads CASSQASGYSYNEQFF. CDR3 bases: TGTGCCAGCAGCCAGGCTAGCGGGTATTCCTACAATGAGCAGTTCTTC.

This chain links TRBV13 with TRBJ1-1, with 8 positions matching TRBD1. The germline V gene has CDR1 PRHDT and CDR2 FYEKMQ (reference sequence). The CDR3 spans 14 residues. Trimming took 4 bases from V and 7 from J; bases not matched to a gene: 8. CDR3: CASSWGQDSVEAFF. DNA of the CDR3: TGTGCCAGCAGCTGGGGACAGGACTCGGTTGAAGCTTTCTTT.

The CDR3 bases are TGTGCCAGCAGCGAGGGGGGGGGCGGTCAGCCCCAGCATTTT. Encoded protein: CASSEGGGGQPQHF. The rearrangement uses TRBV9 and TRBJ1-5; D might be TRBD1 (6 bases). Germline-derived CDR1 and CDR2 are SGDLS and YYNGEE. This CDR3 spans 14 amino acids. V gave up 3 bases and J gave up 6 bases, with 13 bases separating them.

As DNA, the CDR3 is TGCGCCAGCAGACCTATTAGCGGGCAAGACTACAATGAGCAGTTCTTC. Protein: CASRPISGQDYNEQFF. This chain connects TRBV5-1 to TRBJ2-1; TRBD2 agrees at 7 bases. The V and J ends lost 5 bases and 3 bases, in that order; junction bases with no gene match: 11. Looked up from germline, CDR1 is SGHRS and CDR2 is YFSETQ. The CDR3 covers 16 residues.

The rearrangement uses TRBV11-2 and TRBJ1-4, with TRBD1 matching over 7 bases. V shed 0 bases, J shed 5 bases, and the junction held 3 bases outside the gene matches. Germline CDR1 is SGHAT and CDR2 is FQNNGV. This CDR3 is built from 15 residues. CDR3 residues: CASSLEGQTNEKLFF. For the CDR3, the DNA is TGTGCCAGCAGCTTAGAGGGACAGACGAATGAAAAACTGTTTTTT.

The CDR3 region has the DNA TGTGCCAGTAGTCCGGGGACAACAGATACGCAGTATTTT. Its translation: CASSPGTTDTQYF. The chain joins TRBV19 to TRBJ2-3, with D maybe TRBD1 (6 bases). V lost 5 bases to trimming and J lost 3 bases, with 9 bases between them. The CDR3 covers 13 residues. Germline CDR1 and CDR2: LNHDA and SQIVND (reference sequence).

Concerning this clone: The identical CDR3 is also encoded by other nucleotide sequences in the sample. The gene calls are TRBV19 and TRBJ1-2; D might be TRBD1 (5 bases). The CDR3 totals 14 residues. The V end was cut by 5 bases, the J end by 0 bases, with 10 bases between. Germline assignment: CDR1 LNHDA and CDR2 SQIVND (reference sequence). The CDR3 loop reads CASSPQTANYGYTF. The CDR3 coding sequence is TGTGCCAGTAGTCCCCAGACAGCTAACTATGGCTACACCTTC.

J is TRBJ1-2 and V is TRBV7-9; unclear D gene. Trimming removed 3 bases from V and 5 bases from J, with 4 bases in between. The CDR3 runs 11 residues. CDR1 and CDR2 from the germline V gene are SEHNR and FQNEAQ (reference sequence). This CDR3 is CASSFGYGYTF. In DNA, the CDR3 is TGTGCCAGCAGCTTCGGGTATGGCTACACCTTC.

The chain is built from TRBV6-5 and TRBJ2-1, with 7 nucleotides matching TRBD2. The CDR3 contains 15 residues. CDR1 MNHEY and CDR2 SVGAGI come from the germline V gene. V shed 6 bases, J shed 2 bases, and the junction held 7 bases outside the gene matches. Here the CDR3 reads CASRLSGRAYNEQFF. The CDR3 DNA reads TGTGCCAGCAGACTTAGCGGGCGCGCCTACAATGAGCAGTTCTTC.

V usage is TRBV9 and J usage is TRBJ1-3; perhaps TRBD1 as D (5 bases). Trimming took 3 bases from V and 1 from J, leaving 11 bases between them. This CDR3 comprises 15 residues. The germline V gene encodes CDR1 SGDLS and CDR2 YYNGEE. This CDR3 reads CASSGSQGSGNTIYF. Written as DNA, the CDR3 is TGTGCCAGCAGCGGAAGTCAGGGATCTGGAAACACCATATATTTT.

J is TRBJ1-1 and V is TRBV19; the match to TRBD1 covers 7 bases. The germline CDR1 and CDR2 sequences are LNHDA and SQIVND (reference sequence). The CDR3 has 15 residues. Trimming cost V 5 bases and J 4 bases; bases outside gene matches: 10. This CDR3 reads CASSGRDSYVTEAFF. For the CDR3, the DNA is TGTGCCAGTAGTGGCCGGGACAGTTATGTCACTGAAGCTTTCTTT.